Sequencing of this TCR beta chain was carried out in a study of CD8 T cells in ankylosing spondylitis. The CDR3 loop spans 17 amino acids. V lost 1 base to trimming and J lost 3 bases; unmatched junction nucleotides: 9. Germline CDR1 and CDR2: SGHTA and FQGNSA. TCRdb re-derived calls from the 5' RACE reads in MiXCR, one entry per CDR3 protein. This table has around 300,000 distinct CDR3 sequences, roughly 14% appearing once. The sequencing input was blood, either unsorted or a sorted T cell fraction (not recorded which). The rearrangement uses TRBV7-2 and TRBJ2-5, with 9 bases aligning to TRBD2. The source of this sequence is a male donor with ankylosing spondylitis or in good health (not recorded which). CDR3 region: CASSLGVSAGGKETQYF. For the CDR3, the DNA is TGTGCCAGCAGCTTAGGGGTGTCGGCGGGGGGGAAAGAGACCCAGTACTTC.